The entry that follows covers one T cell receptor beta chain sequence. This specimen comes from a study of shared clonotypes between healthy human individuals. The method was immunoSEQ multiplex PCR; TCRdb's version includes in-frame clones alone and lacks a portion of them. The sample holds approximately 640,000 clones; 90% are singletons and the top ten take roughly 36%. This CDR3 has 14 residues. The germline V and J ends were trimmed by 2 bases and 3 bases, with 7 bases remaining between them. Per the germline V gene, CDR1 is MDHEN and CDR2 is SYDVKM. The receptor's source is a man aged 18 to 30 in good health. Some clones in this sample may be carry-over from other donors' samples. This chain links TRBV28 with TRBJ1-4; possibly TRBD1 for D (5 bases). Sequencing was done on a sample of memory CD8+ T cells from PBMCs. Subset given: CD45RO+ cells pooled with CCR7-negative TemRA cells. The CDR3 sequence: CASSLGRANEKLFF. The CDR3 DNA sequence: TGTGCCAGCAGTTTAGGCAGGGCTAATGAAAAACTGTTTTTT.